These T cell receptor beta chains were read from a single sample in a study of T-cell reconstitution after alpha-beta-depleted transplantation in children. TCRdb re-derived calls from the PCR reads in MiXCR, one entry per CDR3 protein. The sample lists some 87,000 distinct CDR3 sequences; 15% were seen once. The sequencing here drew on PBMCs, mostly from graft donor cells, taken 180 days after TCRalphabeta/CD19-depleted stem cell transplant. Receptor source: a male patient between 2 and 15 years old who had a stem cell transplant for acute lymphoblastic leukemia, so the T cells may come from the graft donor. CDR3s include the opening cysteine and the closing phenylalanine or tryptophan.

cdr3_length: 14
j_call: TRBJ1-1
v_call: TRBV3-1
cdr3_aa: CASSQAGVRTEAFF

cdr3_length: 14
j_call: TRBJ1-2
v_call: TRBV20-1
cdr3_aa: CSARRAGGNYGYTF

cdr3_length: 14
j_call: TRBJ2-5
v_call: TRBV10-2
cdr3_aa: CASRIAPLEETQYF

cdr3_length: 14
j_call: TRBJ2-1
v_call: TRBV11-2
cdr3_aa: CASRLAGAHNEQFF

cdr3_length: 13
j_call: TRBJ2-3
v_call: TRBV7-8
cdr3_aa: CASSLGTPGAQYF

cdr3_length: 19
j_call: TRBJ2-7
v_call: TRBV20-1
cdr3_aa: CSARWRYGTSGVRIYEQYF

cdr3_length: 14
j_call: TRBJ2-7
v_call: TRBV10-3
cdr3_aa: CAIRGDRDPYEQYF

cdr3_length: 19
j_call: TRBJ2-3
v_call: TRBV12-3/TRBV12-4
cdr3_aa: CASSPSGGHDPRGTDTQYF

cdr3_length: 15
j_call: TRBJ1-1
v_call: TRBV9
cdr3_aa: CASSTRTATHTEAFF

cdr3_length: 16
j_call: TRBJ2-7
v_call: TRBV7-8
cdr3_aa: CASSLVGAGGKYEQYF

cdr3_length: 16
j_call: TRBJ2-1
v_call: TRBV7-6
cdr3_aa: CASSLRHLQPYNEQFF

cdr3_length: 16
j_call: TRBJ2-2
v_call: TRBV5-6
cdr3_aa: CASSWTSGRATGELFF

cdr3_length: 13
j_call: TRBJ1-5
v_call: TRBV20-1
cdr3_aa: CSARGSGRESQHF